These 29 T cell receptor beta chains originate from one sample sequenced in a study of shared clonotypes between healthy human individuals (dated by TCRdb to about 2020). The protocol used for the library was the immunoSEQ multiplex PCR assay. Sourced from immuneACCESS, this table was stored by TCRdb with only in-frame sequences that have V and J called. A share of the clones is absent; for the studies checked, an unresolved V gene accounts for under half, and the remainder has no known explanation. This sample is represented by 170,000 or so clones; about 68% of them were singletons. The top ten hold over 9.5% of the sample. The sequencing sample was made of memory CD4+ T cells sorted from blood. This specimen's cell subset or site label, interpreted: CD45RA-negative fraction. These receptors all stem from a man aged 25 to 40 in good health.

This chain uses TRBV10-3 with TRBJ1-1; D may be TRBD1 (6 bases). V was clipped by 4 bases and J by 7 bases, with 19 bases between them. The CDR3 spans 15 residues. Looked up from germline, CDR1 is ENHRY and CDR2 is SYGVKD. The CDR3 DNA sequence: TGTGCCATCAGTGGCCAGGTACCCCCAGGGGATGAAGCTTTCTTT. Protein product: CAISGQVPPGDEAFF.

In DNA form, the CDR3 reads TGTGCCAGCAGCGTTCGGGGAGCGGGACAGAACTACAATGAGCAGTTCTTC. Protein sequence: CASSVRGAGQNYNEQFF. V gene TRBV7-2 combines with J gene TRBJ2-1; D possibly uses TRBD1 or TRBD2 (7 bases each). Germline assignment: CDR1 SGHTA and CDR2 FQGNSA. Trimming took off 5 bases at V and 3 bases at J, with 20 bases between the two ends. CDR3 length: 17 residues.

This clone was picked up a small number of times. For the CDR3, the DNA is TGTGCCAGCAGCTTAGTTGGATTAAGCGAGCAGTACTTC. This codes for CASSLVGLSEQYF. The V and J genes are TRBV11-2 and TRBJ2-7; D not certain. The germline gives CDR1 SGHAT, CDR2 FQNNGV. The CDR3 length is 13 residues. V was cut by 1 base and J by 6 bases, with 10 bases left in between.

The chain recombines TRBV6-6 with TRBJ2-6; no firm D call. Per the germline V gene, CDR1 is MNHNY and CDR2 is SVGAGI (reference sequence). The CDR3 contains 15 residues. V lost 6 bases and J lost 0, with 9 bases in between. CDR3 DNA: TGTGCCAGCAGAGGACGGAACTCTGGGGCCAACGTCCTGACTTTC. Translation gives CASRGRNSGANVLTF.

The CDR3 DNA reads as TGCGCCAGCAGCTGGAATCCGGGACGTAAGAACACTGAAGCTTTCTTT. It yields the protein CASSWNPGRKNTEAFF. This rearrangement joins TRBV4-1 to TRBJ1-1, with D possibly TRBD1 on 5 matching bases. The V gene lost 5 bases and the J gene lost 1 base, with 17 bases spanning the gap. Germline lookup yields CDR1 MGHRA and CDR2 YSYEKL. The CDR3 runs to 16 residues.

This clone has at least ten counts. The chain recombines TRBV6-5 with TRBJ1-5, with no clear D. The CDR3 is made up of 13 amino acids. In germline, CDR1 is MNHEY, CDR2 SVGAGI. The V gene lost 2 bases and the J gene lost 7 bases, with 9 bases spanning the gap. The chain's CDR3 is CASSYTGKQPQHF. The DNA of the CDR3 is TGTGCCAGCAGTTACACCGGGAAACAGCCCCAGCATTTT.

The genes are TRBV30 and TRBJ1-2; D gene unclear. Germline V gene lookup returns CDR1 GTSNPN and CDR2 SVGIG (reference sequence). With 1 base removed from V and 6 bases from J, the gap between germline ends came to 18 bases. CDR3 size: 15 residues. Here the CDR3 DNA reads TGTGCCTGGAGTGCCCCACACAGTGGGCTGAATGGCTACACCTTC. Its translation: CAWSAPHSGLNGYTF. The full variable domain, completed using reference TRBV30 and TRBJ1-2, is SQTIHQWPATLVQPVGSPLSLECTVEGTSNPNLYWYRQAAGRGLQLLFYSVGIGQISSEVPQNLSASRPQDRQFILSSKKLLLSDSGFYLCAWSAPHSGLNGYTFGSGTRLTVV.

The rearrangement uses TRBV7-4 and TRBJ2-5, with TRBD1 as a possible D gene (6 bases). Deletions cut 3 bases from V and 3 bases from J, with 14 bases between. The CDR3 has 15 residues. CDR1 is SGHVT, CDR2 SQSDAQ, per germline. The CDR3 sequence: CASSLRQAREETQYF. CDR3 in DNA: TGTGCCAGCAGCTTGCGACAGGCCCGCGAAGAGACCCAGTACTTC.

The chain couples TRBV6-9 to TRBJ2-7, with TRBD1 identical over 8 bases. The CDR3 is 13 residues long. In germline, CDR1 is MNHGY, CDR2 SVAAGI. V trimming: 5 bases; J trimming: 2 bases; junction bases outside the gene matches: 2. CDR3 protein: CASSPTGAYEQYF. CDR3 nucleotide sequence: TGTGCCAGCAGTCCGACAGGGGCCTACGAGCAGTACTTC.

This rearrangement joins TRBV11-2 to TRBJ1-2; D unclear. The V end was cut by 3 bases, the J end by 3 bases, with 8 bases between. CDR3 length: 13 amino acids. The V gene's germline CDR1 is SGHAT and CDR2 FQNNGV. DNA of the CDR3: TGTGCCAGCAGCTTGGCGGGATACTATGGCTACACCTTC. It translates to CASSLAGYYGYTF. Full variable domain (remainder filled in from reference TRBV11-2 and TRBJ1-2): EAGVAQSPRYKIIEKRQSVAFWCNPISGHATLYWYQQILGQGPKLLIQFQNNGVVDDSQLPKDRFSAERLKGVDSTLKIQPAKLEDSAVYLCASSLAGYYGYTFGSGTRLTVV.

The V gene is TRBV15, the J gene TRBJ2-7; D is tentatively TRBD1 or TRBD2 (6 bases each). Per the germline V gene, CDR1 is LNHNV and CDR2 is YYDKDF (reference sequence). The CDR3 length is 18 residues. With 3 bases removed from V and 3 bases from J, the gap between germline ends came to 24 bases. As DNA, the CDR3 is TGTGCCACCAGCAGTGGGGGGCGGACCCTATCCAACTTCTACGAGCAGTACTTC. This encodes CATSSGGRTLSNFYEQYF.

Worth noting for this clone: A far larger clone is only one base removed, so a read error is likely. Other DNA sequences within the sample encode an identical CDR3. The chain uses TRBV7-2 and TRBJ2-4; no clear D gene. Per germline, CDR1 SGHTA and CDR2 FQGNSA. The CDR3 runs to 13 residues. The CDR3: CASSLDARSIQYF. DNA of the CDR3: TGTGCCAGTAGCTTAGACGCTAGATCCATTCAGTACTTC.

This clone was found a few times. The genes are TRBV7-9 and TRBJ2-5, with D tentatively TRBD2 (5 bases). CDR3 size: 13 residues. Trimming took 5 bases from V and 5 from J, leaving 12 bases between them. CDR1 and CDR2 from the germline V gene are SEHNR and FQNEAQ (reference sequence). CDR3 in amino acids: CASSPGLGETQYF. The CDR3 nucleotides are TGTGCCAGCAGCCCTGGACTTGGGGAGACCCAGTACTTC. Drawing the rest from reference TRBV7-9 and TRBJ2-5, the complete variable domain is DTGVSQNPRHKITKRGQNVTFRCDPISEHNRLYWYRQTLGQGPEFLTYFQNEAQLEKSRLLSDRFSAERPKGSFSTLEIQRTEQGDSAMYLCASSPGLGETQYFGPGTRLLVL.

The chain joins TRBV5-1 to TRBJ1-3; possible D gene TRBD1, 5 bases. CDR3 size: 15 residues. The V gene lost 5 bases and the J gene lost 0 bases, with 12 bases spanning the gap. The germline gives CDR1 SGHRS, CDR2 YFSETQ. CDR3 in DNA: TGCGCCAGCAGTGTGGGGGGGATCTCTGGAAACACCATATATTTT. As protein: CASSVGGISGNTIYF.

The chain combines TRBV7-2 with TRBJ2-7, with D tentatively TRBD1 (6 bases). The CDR3 covers 14 residues. CDR1 and CDR2 from the germline V gene are SGHTA and FQGNSA. V was clipped by 5 bases and J by 3 bases, with 14 bases between them. The CDR3 here is CASSPFQGFYEQYF. The CDR3 bases are TGTGCCAGCAGCCCATTTCAGGGGTTCTACGAGCAGTACTTC. The full variable domain, completed using reference TRBV7-2 and TRBJ2-7, is GAGVSQSPSNKVTEKGKDVELRCDPISGHTALYWYRQSLGQGLEFLIYFQGNSAPDKSGLPSDRFSAERTGGSVSTLTIQRTQQEDSAVYLCASSPFQGFYEQYFGPGTRLTVT.

CDR3 protein: CASRLAGDLYEQYF. For the CDR3, the DNA is TGTGCCAGCAGATTAGCGGGAGATCTATACGAGCAGTACTTC. The chain carries TRBV6-1 and TRBJ2-7; 9 nucleotides agree with TRBD2. This CDR3 has 14 residues. V shed 6 bases and J 4 bases; nucleotides not matched to a gene: 7. Germline CDR1 and CDR2: MNHNS and SASEGT.

V and J are TRBV9 and TRBJ1-1, with 9 nucleotides matching TRBD1. V gave up 0 bases and J gave up 6 bases; unmatched junction bases: 3. The CDR3 is 14 amino acids. Germline-derived CDR1 and CDR2 are SGDLS and YYNGEE. The CDR3 reads CASSVEGQGSEAFF. CDR3 coding DNA: TGTGCCAGCAGCGTAGAGGGACAGGGATCTGAAGCTTTCTTT.

The chain uses TRBV6-4 and TRBJ2-3; D gene ambiguous. The germline V gene encodes CDR1 MRHNA and CDR2 SNTAGT. V dropped 5 bases and J dropped 2 bases, with 11 bases sitting between them. This CDR3 comprises 14 residues. The CDR3 loop reads CASSLSSYTDTQYF. In nucleotides, the CDR3 is TGTGCCAGCAGTCTCTCCAGTTACACAGATACGCAGTATTTT.

This clone was recorded at least ten times. The chain is built from TRBV7-3 and TRBJ2-1; D unclear. Trimming took 2 bases from V and 6 from J, leaving 14 bases between them. The CDR3 covers 15 residues. Germline V gene lookup returns CDR1 SGHTA and CDR2 FQGTGA. The CDR3 is CASSLSVSPLNEQFF. In DNA form, the CDR3 reads TGTGCCAGCAGCTTATCGGTTAGCCCTCTCAATGAGCAGTTCTTC.

This clone appeared a single time. The rearrangement joins TRBV5-1 to TRBJ2-3; 8 bases line up with TRBD2. The ends lost 2 bases at V and 0 bases at J; junction bases unmatched: 5. CDR1 is SGHRS, CDR2 YFSETQ, per germline. The CDR3 extends over 16 amino acids. The CDR3 reads CASSLNGRGSTDTQYF. The CDR3 DNA reads TGCGCCAGCAGCTTAAACGGGAGGGGAAGCACAGATACGCAGTATTTT.

This clone was recorded a few times. The chain uses TRBV13 and TRBJ2-1; no firm D call. Germline V lookup: CDR1 PRHDT, CDR2 FYEKMQ (reference sequence). The CDR3 consists of 15 residues. Deletions cut 1 base from V and 3 bases from J, with 10 bases between. The CDR3 DNA reads TGTGCCAGCAGCTTAGCGGTTGGGGTCTACAATGAGCAGTTCTTC. Residues: CASSLAVGVYNEQFF.

The rearrangement joins TRBV27 to TRBJ2-5, with D perhaps TRBD1 (6 bases). V gave up 6 bases and J gave up 5 bases, with 10 bases separating them. Germline V gene data show CDR1 as MNHEY and CDR2 as SMNVEV (reference sequence). The CDR3 runs 12 residues. The CDR3 sequence is CASRTGVETQYF. CDR3 coding DNA: TGTGCCAGCAGGACAGGTGTGGAGACCCAGTACTTC.

J is TRBJ1-1 and V is TRBV6-5, with 10 bases lining up with TRBD1. CDR3 length equals 16 residues. The V gene end was trimmed by 4 bases and the J gene end by 1 base; junction bases not matched to a gene: 6. From germline, CDR1 is MNHEY and CDR2 SVGAGI. CDR3 nucleotide sequence: TGTGCCAGCAGTTTGGGGACAGGGGCGAGGAACACTGAAGCTTTCTTT. Translating it yields CASSLGTGARNTEAFF.

Only a few counts were recorded for this clone. The chain employs TRBV7-6 and TRBJ2-2; D unclear. V dropped 0 bases and J dropped 1 base, with 9 bases sitting between them. The CDR3 extends over 16 amino acids. CDR1 and CDR2 from the germline V gene are SGHVS and FNYEAQ. The CDR3 region is CASSLAPYGNTGELFF. As DNA, the CDR3 is TGTGCCAGCAGCTTAGCGCCGTATGGGAACACCGGGGAGCTGTTTTTT. Based on the CDR3 plus reference TRBV7-6 and TRBJ2-2, the full variable domain is GAGVSQSPRYKVTKRGQDVALRCDPISGHVSLYWYRQALGQGPEFLTYFNYEAQQDKSGLPNDRFSAERPEGSISTLTIQRTEQRDSAMYRCASSLAPYGNTGELFFGEGSRLTVL.

The chain is built from TRBV19 and TRBJ2-1; TRBD2 is a possible D gene (5 bases). The germline V and J ends were trimmed by 6 bases and 6 bases, with 21 bases remaining between them. This CDR3 is 16 amino acids long. CDR1 LNHDA and CDR2 SQIVND come from the germline V gene (reference sequence). The chain's CDR3 is CASSKPLALQSNEQFF. The CDR3 bases are TGTGCCAGTAGCAAACCCCTAGCTTTACAGAGCAATGAGCAGTTCTTC.

This clone was seen a handful of times. This sequence joins TRBV7-2 and TRBJ2-5; possibly TRBD2 for D (6 bases). This CDR3 region has 15 residues. Per the germline V gene, CDR1 is SGHTA and CDR2 is FQGNSA. The ends were cut back, 0 bases at V and 5 bases at J, with 13 bases in the middle. The CDR3 loop is CASSLAHGGGETQYF. The CDR3 DNA reads as TGTGCCAGCAGCTTAGCGCATGGAGGAGGGGAGACCCAGTACTTC.

This clone occurred many times. The rearrangement uses TRBV28 and TRBJ1-2; 8 bases line up with TRBD1. The CDR3 extends over 13 amino acids. CDR1 is MDHEN and CDR2 is SYDVKM in the germline V gene. J gave up 8 bases and V 4 bases, and 6 bases lay outside the gene matches. The CDR3 DNA reads as TGTGCCAGCAGTTACGACAGGGGCCTCGGCTACACCTTC. Protein: CASSYDRGLGYTF.

V and J are TRBV11-3 and TRBJ2-1, with 10 nucleotides matching TRBD2. The CDR3 covers 16 residues. CDR1 and CDR2 (germline): SGHNT, YENEEA. V lost 5 bases to trimming and J lost 4 bases; unmatched junction nucleotides: 8. The CDR3 DNA follows: TGTGCCAGCAGCCCCAGGCTAGCGGGAGAGTACAATGAGCAGTTCTTC. Its protein product is CASSPRLAGEYNEQFF.

V is TRBV30 and J is TRBJ1-2; TRBD1 matches 7 bases. Looked up from germline, CDR1 is GTSNPN and CDR2 is SVGIG (reference sequence). Germline trimming cut 5 bases from V and 4 bases from J; bases unmatched to any gene: 4. The CDR3 totals 12 residues. The CDR3 protein is CAWSTGVYGYTF. The CDR3 DNA is TGTGCCTGGTCAACAGGGGTCTATGGCTACACCTTC.